The 27 T cell receptor beta chains given below trace back to one sample, sequenced in a study of blood T cells in healthy people across ages. A sample-barcoded 5' primer and a J-beta primer mix were used in a second PCR of roughly 7 to 11 cycles. TCRdb reprocessed the 5' RACE reads with MiXCR, giving one entry per CDR3 protein. The sample lists roughly 550,000 distinct CDR3 sequences, 24% occurring once. These data were also reused for a study on T cells of mothers and their children.

Material for sequencing was blood. The origin of the receptors is a boy aged 5-17 years in good health.

The rearrangement uses TRBV19 and TRBJ2-6, with a tentative D call TRBD2 (5 bases). Looked up from germline, CDR1 is LNHDA and CDR2 is SQIVND (reference sequence). Trimming left V 11 bases short and J 0 bases short, with 14 bases between. CDR3 size: 15 residues. The CDR3 bases are TGTGCCTCCTGGGGAGCTCCCTCTGGGGCCAACGTCCTGACTTTC. This sequence encodes CASWGAPSGANVLTF.

The chain links TRBV28 to TRBJ2-7, with D unclear. Trimming took 2 bases from V and 3 from J, leaving 14 bases between them. Per the germline V gene, CDR1 is MDHEN and CDR2 is SYDVKM. This CDR3 has 15 amino acids. The CDR3 DNA is TGTGCCAGCAGTTTAGAGTTGGGGAAGTACTACGAGCAGTACTTC. This codes for CASSLELGKYYEQYF. Drawing the rest from reference TRBV28 and TRBJ2-7, the complete variable domain is DVKVTQSSRYLVKRTGEKVFLECVQDMDHENMFWYRQDPGLGLRLIYFSYDVKMKEKGDIPEGYSVSREKKERFSLILESASTNQTSMYLCASSLELGKYYEQYFGPGTRLTVT.

This clonotype was counted a few times. The CDR3: CASGPSGEQYF. In DNA, the CDR3 is TGTGCCAGCGGACCCAGTGGGGAGCAGTACTTC. The chain has TRBV7-9 and TRBJ2-7; D is unresolved. The CDR3 consists of 11 residues. CDR1 is SEHNR, CDR2 FQNEAQ, per germline (reference sequence). Trimming removed 8 bases at V and 7 bases at J, with 12 bases between. Full variable domain (rest looked up from reference TRBV7-9 and TRBJ2-7): DTGVSQNPRHKITKRGQNVTFRCDPISEHNRLYWYRQTLGQGPEFLTYFQNEAQLEKSRLLSDRFSAERPKGSFSTLEIQRTEQGDSAMYLCASGPSGEQYFGPGTRLTVT.

This clonotype turned up a few times. The chain links TRBV7-9 to TRBJ2-4, with 8 bases that match TRBD2. V shed 3 bases, J shed 0 bases, and the junction held 10 bases outside the gene matches. Germline V lookup: CDR1 SEHNR, CDR2 FQNEAQ (reference sequence). The CDR3 consists of 18 residues. The CDR3 region is CASSLELAVRLAKNIQYF. CDR3 DNA sequence: TGTGCCAGCAGCTTGGAACTAGCGGTCCGTCTAGCCAAAAACATTCAGTACTTC.

This clonotype has more than one count but fewer than ten. This sequence joins TRBV20-1 and TRBJ1-2; D possibly corresponds to TRBD1 (6 bases). This CDR3 comprises 13 residues. V shed 3 bases and J shed 8 bases, with 16 bases lying between them. The germline CDR1 and CDR2 sequences are DFQATT and SNEGSKA (reference sequence). Here the CDR3 DNA reads TGCAGTGCTAGTTCGGGGGCCCTCTTAGGCTACACCTTC. Its translation is CSASSGALLGYTF.

The chain employs TRBV5-6 and TRBJ2-7; TRBD1 aligns across 7 bases. Germline CDR1 and CDR2: SGHDT and YYEEEE. The CDR3 runs 15 residues. Trimming at V came to 4 bases and at J to 1 base, leaving 8 bases not matched to a gene. Written as DNA, the CDR3 is TGTGCCAGCAGCCGCGACAGGGATGGATCCTACGAGCAGTACTTC. It yields the protein CASSRDRDGSYEQYF.

CDR3: CSARAATRSDTQYF. The CDR3 nucleotides are TGCAGTGCTAGAGCGGCCACTAGATCAGATACGCAGTATTTT. This chain uses TRBV20-1 with TRBJ2-3, with a weak D call TRBD2 (5 bases). This CDR3 is built from 14 residues. CDR1 and CDR2 from the germline V gene are DFQATT and SNEGSKA (reference sequence). V dropped 1 base and J dropped 4 bases, with 12 bases sitting between them.

V gene TRBV27 combines with J gene TRBJ2-1, with 7 bases aligning to TRBD2. Germline loops: CDR1 MNHEY, CDR2 SMNVEV (reference sequence). V shed 6 bases and J 4 bases; nucleotides not matched to a gene: 9. The CDR3 length is 15 residues. The CDR3 bases are TGTGCCAGCAGCCCCCCAGCGGGACGATACAATGAGCAGTTCTTC. Translating it yields CASSPPAGRYNEQFF.

This rearrangement joins TRBV5-1 to TRBJ1-6, with D perhaps TRBD1 (5 bases). V was shortened by 0 bases and J by 0 bases, with 10 bases between the two germline ends. Per the germline V gene, CDR1 is SGHRS and CDR2 is YFSETQ. The length of the CDR3 is 17 residues. This CDR3 is CASSLEGEGSYNSPLHF. The CDR3 DNA is TGCGCCAGCAGCTTGGAAGGGGAAGGCTCCTATAATTCACCCCTCCACTTT.

This clonotype was observed a few times. V usage is TRBV27 and J usage is TRBJ2-5; no clear D. Trimming left V 4 bases short and J 0 bases short, with 12 bases between. Germline CDR1 is MNHEY and CDR2 is SMNVEV (reference sequence). The CDR3 covers 15 residues. This CDR3 is CASSSIQRHQETQYF. CDR3 sequence (DNA): TGTGCCAGCAGTTCTATTCAGCGCCACCAAGAGACCCAGTACTTC.

This clonotype was seen only a few times. This chain connects TRBV18 to TRBJ1-3, with 7 bases matching TRBD1. Germline loops: CDR1 KGHSH, CDR2 LQKENI. V trimming: 3 bases; J trimming: 11 bases; junction bases outside the gene matches: 10. This CDR3 region has 14 residues. In DNA, the CDR3 is TGTGCCAGCTCACCGGGACAGCCAACATTTGCCATATATTTT. Protein sequence: CASSPGQPTFAIYF.

The V gene is TRBV5-1, the J gene TRBJ2-7, with TRBD1 matching 9 bases. In germline, CDR1 is SGHRS, CDR2 YFSETQ. V shed 3 bases, J shed 5 bases, and the junction held 12 bases outside the gene matches. The length of the CDR3 is 16 residues. CDR3 coding DNA: TGCGCCAGCAGCTCCGGGGAGGGACAGGGTGCCCACGAGCAGTACTTC. Its protein product is CASSSGEGQGAHEQYF.

This clonotype was detected only a few times. V and J are TRBV12-3 or TRBV12-4 and TRBJ1-1, with 7 bases aligning to TRBD1. The J segment lost 5 bases and the V segment lost 5 bases, leaving 20 bases of the junction unmatched. The CDR3 runs to 18 residues. The CDR3 reads CASSRGKGAPREGTEAFF. The CDR3 nucleotides are TGTGCCAGCAGTCGGGGCAAGGGGGCCCCCCGGGAAGGAACTGAAGCTTTCTTT.

With regard to this clonotype: The junction shows a germline mismatch at one end, possibly a read error. CDR3 loop: CASSPPSTKKAQETRYF. In DNA, the CDR3 is TGTGCCAGCTCACCACCCAGCACCAAAAAAGCCCAAGAGACCCGGTACTTC. V is TRBV18 and J is TRBJ2-5; D remains ambiguous. CDR1 is KGHSH, CDR2 LQKENI, per germline. The CDR3 spans 17 residues.

V gene TRBV29-1 combines with J gene TRBJ1-2; D might be TRBD1 (5 bases). With 5 bases removed from V and 3 bases from J, the gap between germline ends came to 16 bases. Per germline, CDR1 SQVTM and CDR2 ANQGSEA. The CDR3 length is 14 residues. The CDR3 bases are TGCAGCGTTCAGGGAGGGGATCTGGACTATGGCTACACCTTC. This gives the protein CSVQGGDLDYGYTF. The whole variable domain, filled in from reference TRBV29-1 and TRBJ1-2, reads SAVISQKPSRDICQRGTSLTIQCQVDSQVTMMFWYRQQPGQSLTLIATANQGSEATYESGFVIDKFPISRPNLTFSTLTVSNMSPEDSSIYLCSVQGGDLDYGYTFGSGTRLTVV.

This clonotype was recorded a few times. V and J are TRBV5-1 and TRBJ1-4; a possible D gene is TRBD1 (6 bases). Germline-derived CDR1 and CDR2 are SGHRS and YFSETQ. Trimming stripped 1 base from V and 7 bases from J, with 11 bases between. The CDR3 extends over 14 amino acids. The CDR3: CASSLTGSVEKLFF. Here the CDR3 DNA reads TGCGCCAGCAGCTTGACAGGGTCGGTTGAAAAACTGTTTTTT. Drawing the rest from reference TRBV5-1 and TRBJ1-4, the complete variable domain is KAGVTQTPRYLIKTRGQQVTLSCSPISGHRSVSWYQQTPGQGLQFLFEYFSETQRNKGNFPGRFSGRQFSNSRSEMNVSTLELGDSALYLCASSLTGSVEKLFFGSGTQLSVL.

The genes are TRBV18 and TRBJ2-5; 7 nucleotides agree with TRBD1. The end of the DNA is better explained by TRBJ2-7, so the J call may be wrong. The length of the CDR3 is 14 residues. CDR1 is KGHSH and CDR2 is LQKENI in the germline V gene. The CDR3 nucleotides read TGTGCCAGCTCGCTCGACAGGGTTTGGGTCGAGCAGTACTTC. It encodes CASSLDRVWVEQYF.

This clonotype turned up a few times. The V call is TRBV10-3, the J call TRBJ2-3; the match to TRBD1 covers 7 bases. There are 14 residues in the CDR3. J was trimmed by 3 bases and V by 6 bases; bases with no gene match: 6. Germline CDR1 is ENHRY and CDR2 is SYGVKD. The CDR3 DNA follows: TGTGCCATCAGCGAAAAGGGGGCAACAGATACGCAGTATTTT. Encoded protein: CAISEKGATDTQYF.

This chain links TRBV10-3 with TRBJ2-7; the D gene is possibly TRBD2 (5 bases). V lost 2 bases and J lost 5, with 7 bases in between. The CDR3 totals 12 residues. Germline V gene lookup returns CDR1 ENHRY and CDR2 SYGVKD. The CDR3 spells CAISESGNEQYF. As DNA, the CDR3 is TGTGCCATCAGTGAGAGCGGAAACGAGCAGTACTTC.

This clonotype was counted between two and nine times. The chain is built from TRBV7-2 and TRBJ2-5, with TRBD1 matching 8 bases. The DNA end is more similar to TRBJ2-7, so the J call may be wrong. CDR1 is SGHTA and CDR2 is FQGNSA in the germline V gene. This CDR3 has 16 residues. The CDR3 coding sequence is TGTGCCAGCAGCTCCCGCTTCGACAGGGGAAGCTACGAGCAGTACTTC. It codes for CASSSRFDRGSYEQYF.

This clonotype has just a few counts. The chain combines TRBV7-9 with TRBJ2-1, with D possibly being TRBD1 (7 bases). The V gene's germline CDR1 is SEHNR and CDR2 FQNEAQ (reference sequence). Trimming stripped 5 bases from V and 5 bases from J, with 19 bases between. The CDR3 contains 16 residues. The CDR3 region has the DNA TGTGCCAGCAGCCTCTCGAAGGGGGCGGGGAACAATGAGCAGTTCTTC. Translated: CASSLSKGAGNNEQFF.

This clonotype occurred a few times. The chain has TRBV7-9 and TRBJ1-4; D may be TRBD1 (5 bases). The ends were cut back, 4 bases at V and 5 bases at J, with 14 bases in the middle. The CDR3 loop spans 15 amino acids. Per germline, CDR1 SEHNR and CDR2 FQNEAQ (reference sequence). The CDR3 here is CASSSFRDGNEKLFF. DNA of the CDR3: TGTGCCAGCAGCTCATTCCGGGACGGGAATGAAAAACTGTTTTTT.

In this sample, this clonotype turned up a few times. V gene TRBV11-2 combines with J gene TRBJ2-5, with 9 bases that match TRBD2. V shed 1 base and J 0 bases; nucleotides not matched to a gene: 9. CDR3 size: 18 residues. Germline V CDR1 and CDR2: SGHAT, FQNNGV. The CDR3 loop reads CASSLAPVAGEYQETQYF. The CDR3 region has the DNA TGTGCCAGCAGCTTAGCGCCCGTAGCGGGAGAGTACCAAGAGACCCAGTACTTC.

In its sample, this clonotype was seen a few times. The chain links TRBV7-2 to TRBJ1-6; the D is unclear. The CDR3 has 14 residues. Between the trimmed V and J ends, which lost 1 base and 10 bases, there was a span of 11 bases. In germline, CDR1 is SGHTA, CDR2 FQGNSA. This CDR3 is CASSLVAVSSPLHF. The CDR3 bases are TGTGCCAGCAGCTTAGTTGCGGTTAGCTCACCCCTCCACTTT.

The V and J genes are TRBV6-2 or TRBV6-3 and TRBJ1-5, with 9 bases that match TRBD1. The germline V gene encodes CDR1 MNHEY and CDR2 SVGEGT. After removal of 7 bases from V and 3 bases from J, the junction contained 7 bases not matched to a gene. CDR3 length equals 15 residues. The CDR3 DNA reads TGTGCCAGCAACGACCACAGGGGGCCCAATCAGCCCCAGCATTTT. Its translation is CASNDHRGPNQPQHF.

There are a few counts of this clonotype. The chain has TRBV6-5 and TRBJ1-2; D gene unclear. Germline CDR1 is MNHEY and CDR2 is SVGAGI. This CDR3 spans 13 amino acids. V gave up 2 bases and J gave up 4 bases, with 8 bases separating them. CDR3 sequence: CASSYPGSYGYTF. In DNA, the CDR3 is TGTGCCAGCAGTTACCCGGGGTCCTATGGCTACACCTTC.

A few counts support this clonotype. The chain links TRBV21-1 to TRBJ2-7; TRBD1 is the table's D call, not checked against the DNA. TRBV21-1 is termed a pseudogene. The CDR3 consists of 18 residues. Written as DNA, the CDR3 is TGTGCCAGCAGCAAAGAAAACAGGGGCCCCCTTAGCTCCTACGAGCAGTACTTC. Translation: CASSKENRGPLSSYEQYF.